A single sample gave rise to the 24 T cell receptor beta chains below, sequenced in a study of blood T cell repertoires in COVID-19. Here immunoSEQ multiplex PCR was the method, and the copy in TCRdb shows in-frame clones only, minus some. The sample includes roughly 450,000 clones, about 92% of them seen just once. The sample was PBMCs or T cells enriched from blood (not recorded which). The source of these receptors is a man between 18 and 35 years old who had recovered from COVID-19.

In this sample, this clone turned up once. The chain carries TRBV19 and TRBJ1-5; maybe TRBD1 (6 bases). CDR3 length: 14 amino acids. Germline CDR1 reads LNHDA; CDR2 reads SQIVND (reference sequence). The V gene lost 7 bases and the J gene lost 4 bases, with 14 bases spanning the gap. CDR3 DNA: TGTGCCAGTACTGTAACAGGGAGTAATCAGCCCCAGCATTTT. As protein: CASTVTGSNQPQHF.

The gene calls are TRBV13 and TRBJ1-6, with 10 bases lining up with TRBD1. After removal of 4 bases from V and 9 bases from J, the junction contained 9 bases not matched to a gene. CDR1 is PRHDT, CDR2 FYEKMQ, per germline (reference sequence). The CDR3 sequence is 16 residues long. Here the CDR3 DNA reads TGTGCCAGCAGCTCCGAACGGGACAGGGGCGTTTCACCCCTCCACTTT. Amino acids: CASSSERDRGVSPLHF.

The chain is built from TRBV4-1 and TRBJ1-1; D not certain. Germline lookup yields CDR1 MGHRA and CDR2 YSYEKL. The V end lost 2 bases, the J end lost 11 bases, and 15 bases lay between the germline ends. This CDR3 has 13 amino acids. The CDR3 DNA is TGCGCCAGCAGCCAAACAGAACTCTATAGTGCTTTCTTT. Residues: CASSQTELYSAFF.

V gene TRBV11-3 combines with J gene TRBJ2-4; possible D gene TRBD2, 7 bases. Trimming removed 5 bases at V and 1 base at J, with 15 bases between. This CDR3 spans 16 amino acids. Germline V gives CDR1 SGHNT, CDR2 YENEEA. The CDR3 DNA sequence: TGTGCCAGCAGCCCCGGCGGGGGCGACGCCAAAAACATTCAGTACTTC. Translating it yields CASSPGGGDAKNIQYF.

The V call is TRBV29-1, the J call TRBJ1-2, with 7 bases matching TRBD1. The trim removed 6 bases at V and 4 bases at J, leaving 20 bases unmatched. The germline CDR1 and CDR2 sequences are SQVTM and ANQGSEA. The CDR3 is made up of 17 amino acids. CDR3 amino acids: CSVPPATKQGRSYGYTF. The CDR3 coding sequence is TGCAGCGTGCCACCAGCCACAAAACAGGGGCGCAGCTATGGCTACACCTTC.

The CDR3 region has the DNA TGTGCCAGCAGCCAAGGGCAGGGCTGGTCACCCCTCCACTTT. It codes for CASSQGQGWSPLHF. V is TRBV3-1 (or the pseudogene TRBV3-2) and J is TRBJ1-6; tentatively, D is TRBD1 (5 bases). Germline V gives CDR1 LGHDT, CDR2 YNNKEL (reference sequence). The CDR3 is made up of 14 amino acids. V gave up 1 base and J gave up 10 bases, with 11 bases separating them.

The chain uses TRBV5-6 and TRBJ1-6, with D unclear. CDR1 and CDR2 (germline): SGHDT, YYEEEE. This CDR3 is built from 15 residues. V lost 4 bases, J lost 5 bases, and 13 bases lay in between. DNA of the CDR3: TGTGCCAGCAGCATATGGACGGGGAATAATTCACCCCTCCACTTT. It is translated as CASSIWTGNNSPLHF.

This clone appeared a few times. The gene calls are TRBV7-9 and TRBJ2-2; D is uncertain. V lost 4 bases, J lost 1 base, and 10 bases lay in between. Germline assignment: CDR1 SEHNR and CDR2 FQNEAQ (reference sequence). This CDR3 has 15 residues. The CDR3 DNA reads as TGTGCCAGCAGCTCCCTAGACGGGAACACCGGGGAGCTGTTTTTT. Translating it yields CASSSLDGNTGELFF.

In its sample, this clone is medium-sized. V usage is TRBV30 and J usage is TRBJ2-6; 7 nucleotides align to TRBD1. The ends lost 5 bases at V and 3 bases at J; junction bases unmatched: 4. The CDR3 extends over 14 amino acids. Germline CDR1 and CDR2: GTSNPN and SVGIG (reference sequence). The CDR3 protein is CAWGTGDGANVLTF. The CDR3 region has the DNA TGTGCCTGGGGAACAGGGGATGGGGCCAACGTCCTGACTTTC.

This chain uses TRBV11-3 with TRBJ2-2; D is unresolved. This CDR3 region has 12 residues. Germline loops: CDR1 SGHNT, CDR2 YENEEA. The V end was cut by 5 bases, the J end by 3 bases, with 4 bases between. The CDR3 spells CASSLYTGELFF. As DNA, the CDR3 is TGTGCCAGCAGCCTTTACACCGGGGAGCTGTTTTTT.

The chain employs TRBV6-5 and TRBJ1-1; 9 bases are shared with TRBD1. This CDR3 is 15 amino acids long. Per germline, CDR1 MNHEY and CDR2 SVGAGI. J lost 4 bases, V lost 5 bases, and 8 bases had no gene match. The CDR3 nucleotides are TGTGCCAGCAGTCACGGGACAGGGCCGGGCACTGAAGCTTTCTTT. Protein: CASSHGTGPGTEAFF.

J is TRBJ1-1 and V is TRBV2, with no clear D. Germline V lookup: CDR1 SNHLY, CDR2 FYNNEI. The CDR3 length is 12 residues. V was cut by 8 bases and J by 2 bases, with 9 bases left in between. The CDR3 sequence is CASHNSNTEAFF. The CDR3 DNA sequence: TGTGCCAGCCACAACAGTAACACTGAAGCTTTCTTT.

V and J are TRBV28 and TRBJ1-2; no clear D gene. Germline assignment: CDR1 MDHEN and CDR2 SYDVKM. The CDR3 runs to 12 residues. Trimming shortened V by 8 bases and J by 0 bases, and 7 bases separated the two germline ends. DNA for the CDR3: TGTGCCAGCGGGGAGTCTAACTATGGCTACACCTTC. It codes for CASGESNYGYTF.

The chain joins TRBV5-1 to TRBJ2-3; possibly TRBD2 for D (6 bases). From germline, CDR1 is SGHRS and CDR2 YFSETQ. The CDR3 length is 15 residues. V gave up 4 bases and J gave up 1 base, with 13 bases separating them. CDR3 residues: CASSPGTGGTDTQYF. CDR3 coding DNA: TGCGCCAGCAGCCCCGGGACTGGAGGCACAGATACGCAGTATTTT.

The gene calls are TRBV14 and TRBJ1-1; TRBD1 matches at 7 bases. Per the germline V gene, CDR1 is SGHDN and CDR2 is FVKESK. CDR3 length equals 15 residues. V shed 5 bases, J shed 0 bases, and the junction held 6 bases outside the gene matches. In DNA, the CDR3 is TGTGCCAGCAGCGAGAACAGGGGAATGAACACTGAAGCTTTCTTT. Amino acid sequence: CASSENRGMNTEAFF. The full variable domain, its missing parts supplied by reference TRBV14 and TRBJ1-1, is EAGVTQFPSHSVIEKGQTVTLRCDPISGHDNLYWYRRVMGKEIKFLLHFVKESKQDESGMPNNRFLAERTGGTYSTLKVQPAELEDSGVYFCASSENRGMNTEAFFGQGTRLTVV.

The chain joins TRBV9 to TRBJ1-1; D is perhaps TRBD1 (6 bases). The CDR3 has 14 residues. Germline V lookup: CDR1 SGDLS, CDR2 YYNGEE. Trimming left V 4 bases short and J 4 bases short, with 14 bases between. The CDR3: CASSSRQDFTEAFF. In nucleotides, the CDR3 is TGTGCCAGCAGCTCAAGACAGGATTTCACTGAAGCTTTCTTT.

The rearrangement links TRBV7-9 to TRBJ1-3, with a possible D match to TRBD1 (6 bases). V gave up 6 bases and J gave up 1 base, with 10 bases separating them. The V gene's germline CDR1 is SEHNR and CDR2 FQNEAQ (reference sequence). The CDR3 has 14 amino acids. CDR3: CASRQTGSGNTIYF. The CDR3 nucleotides read TGTGCCAGCAGACAGACAGGTTCTGGAAACACCATATATTTT.

The V call is TRBV27, the J call TRBJ1-3, with no clear D. The germline CDR1 and CDR2 sequences are MNHEY and SMNVEV (reference sequence). The CDR3 extends over 13 amino acids. Trimming stripped 6 bases from V and 7 bases from J, with 13 bases between. In DNA, the CDR3 is TGTGCCAGCAGACGGGGTTCGGGGAACACCATATATTTT. Its translation is CASRRGSGNTIYF.

The chain employs TRBV27 and TRBJ1-3; D gene unclear. V was shortened by 5 bases and J by 8 bases, with 19 bases between the two germline ends. This CDR3 comprises 15 residues. Germline assignment: CDR1 MNHEY and CDR2 SMNVEV (reference sequence). CDR3 coding DNA: TGTGCCAGCAGTATCCTCCCGGTCGCGAGGGACACCATATATTTT. Translation: CASSILPVARDTIYF.

The chain combines TRBV9 with TRBJ1-1, with D possibly being TRBD1 (6 bases). CDR1 and CDR2 from the germline V gene are SGDLS and YYNGEE. V lost 0 bases and J lost 8, with 11 bases in between. The CDR3 covers 13 residues. In DNA form, the CDR3 reads TGTGCCAGCAGCGTAGGGACAGCCCCGGAAGCTTTCTTT. As protein: CASSVGTAPEAFF.

On this clone itself: Within the sample, other DNA sequences also encode this same CDR3. This rearrangement joins TRBV10-3 to TRBJ1-5, with D tentatively TRBD1 (6 bases). The germline CDR1 and CDR2 sequences are ENHRY and SYGVKD. This CDR3 comprises 13 residues. V dropped 4 bases and J dropped 2 bases, with 6 bases sitting between them. The CDR3: CAISGTGNQPQHF. As DNA, the CDR3 is TGTGCCATCAGTGGGACAGGCAATCAGCCCCAGCATTTT.

The chain employs TRBV5-1 and TRBJ2-7, with 8 bases lining up with TRBD2. J lost 4 bases, V lost 0 bases, and 9 bases had no gene match. This CDR3 comprises 16 residues. CDR1 is SGHRS, CDR2 YFSETQ, per germline. The CDR3 loop reads CASSLGTSLGGYEQYF. The CDR3 DNA reads as TGCGCCAGCAGCTTGGGGACTAGCCTGGGTGGGTACGAGCAGTACTTC.

The rearrangement joins TRBV7-8 to TRBJ2-7; D not resolved. Germline lookup yields CDR1 SGHVS and CDR2 FQNEAQ. The V gene lost 2 bases and the J gene lost 2 bases, with 7 bases spanning the gap. The CDR3 loop spans 13 amino acids. The CDR3 region has the DNA TGTGCCAGCAGCTTATCCAGTACCTACGAGCAGTACTTC. Its protein product is CASSLSSTYEQYF. Supplemented by reference TRBV7-8 and TRBJ2-7, the full variable domain reads GAGVSQSPRYKVAKRGQDVALRCDPISGHVSLFWYQQALGQGPEFLTYFQNEAQLDKSGLPSDRFFAERPEGSVSTLKIQRTQQEDSAVYLCASSLSSTYEQYFGPGTRLTVT.

V and J are TRBV5-5 and TRBJ2-1; weak D call: TRBD1 (5 bases). V was shortened by 4 bases and J by 5 bases, with 10 bases between the two germline ends. Germline V gene data show CDR1 as SGHKS and CDR2 as YYEKEE (reference sequence). This CDR3 comprises 13 residues. The CDR3 loop is CASSGDSHNEQFF. The CDR3 DNA reads as TGTGCCAGCAGCGGAGACAGCCACAATGAGCAGTTCTTC.